This T cell receptor (beta chain) is from a study of human T cells and chemical hapten exposure. Turning to the study itself: Small differences in pooled library volume mainly drove the variation in TCR yields per sample. General study points: Among TCRs, those above 1 in 1000 frequency were unaffected by DPC sensitization.

This clonotype was observed many times. Its antigen remains unidentified. This CDR3 region has 14 residues. V shed 4 bases and J 5 bases; nucleotides not matched to a gene: 7. The library tagged each cDNA molecule with unique molecular identifiers. TCRdb re-called the RACE reads through MiXCR, storing one row per CDR3 protein. The data show 80,000 to 95,000 distinct CDR3 sequences, with around a tenth seen just once and about 1.6% held by the top ten. Time point denoted: patch test 2, 6 weeks after DPC sensitization. Treatment of the sample: therapeutic diphenylcyclopropenone sensitization with weekly scalp DPC. Donors, patients with alopecia ranging from 18 to 70 years old and judged suitable for DPC, provided samples.

This sequence joins TRBV12-3 or TRBV12-4 and TRBJ2-5; 7 positions match TRBD1. This material consisted of whole blood, taken in connection with sensitization to the hapten diphenylcyclopropenone (DPC). This receptor was obtained from a man aged 18-30 years with alopecia areata. Some clones in this sample may be carry-over from other donors' samples. In DNA form, the CDR3 reads TGTGCCAGCAGTTCGGGACAGCATGAGGAGACCCAGTACTTC. It is translated as CASSSGQHEETQYF.